These 31 T cell receptor beta chains were sequenced from one sample in a study of blood T cell repertoires in COVID-19. Clones were sequenced by immunoSEQ multiplex PCR, and TCRdb holds only the in-frame ones, with some missing. The sample contains about 80,000 clones, approximately 82% of which appear only once. Sequences were obtained from peripheral blood. The source is a woman in her 70s with acute or convalescent COVID-19.

This clone was counted only a few times. The chain recombines TRBV18 with TRBJ2-1; 8 bases line up with TRBD1. Germline V lookup: CDR1 KGHSH, CDR2 LQKENI. The CDR3 is 14 amino acids. The ends lost 2 bases at V and 8 bases at J; junction bases unmatched: 5. CDR3 nucleotide sequence: TGTGCCAGCTCACCAAACAGGGGGGTTGATGAGCAGTTCTTC. It translates to CASSPNRGVDEQFF.

The chain recombines TRBV5-6 with TRBJ2-7, with a weak D call TRBD1 (5 bases). CDR1 and CDR2 (germline): SGHDT, YYEEEE. V lost 2 bases, J lost 2 bases, and 8 bases lay in between. CDR3 length equals 13 residues. The CDR3 coding sequence is TGTGCCAGCAGCTTTATCAGGGCCTACGAGCAGTACTTC. It codes for CASSFIRAYEQYF.

The V and J genes are TRBV7-2 and TRBJ1-1; the D is unclear. The germline V gene encodes CDR1 SGHTA and CDR2 FQGNSA. The CDR3 runs 16 residues. V lost 0 bases to trimming and J lost 1 base, with 12 bases between them. The CDR3 nucleotides read TGTGCCAGCAGCTTAGCGTCAGGCCGCTGGAACACTGAAGCTTTCTTT. This translates into CASSLASGRWNTEAFF. The full variable domain, completed using reference TRBV7-2 and TRBJ1-1, is GAGVSQSPSNKVTEKGKDVELRCDPISGHTALYWYRQSLGQGLEFLIYFQGNSAPDKSGLPSDRFSAERTGGSVSTLTIQRTQQEDSAVYLCASSLASGRWNTEAFFGQGTRLTVV.

The rearrangement joins TRBV27 to TRBJ2-3; D is undetermined. With 3 bases removed from V and 10 bases from J, the gap between germline ends came to 14 bases. There are 13 residues in the CDR3. Per germline, CDR1 MNHEY and CDR2 SMNVEV (reference sequence). CDR3 protein: CASSFSSGLAQYF. The CDR3 DNA reads TGTGCCAGCAGTTTTTCCTCCGGGTTGGCGCAGTATTTT.

The chain links TRBV7-9 to TRBJ2-1, with 13 nucleotides matching TRBD2. Germline V CDR1 and CDR2: SEHNR, FQNEAQ (reference sequence). After removal of 4 bases from V and 4 bases from J, the junction contained 13 bases not matched to a gene. The CDR3 spans 19 residues. In DNA form, the CDR3 reads TGTGCCAGCAGCTCCCCGCCCGGGACTAGCGGGAACGAATACAATGAGCAGTTCTTC. Amino acid sequence: CASSSPPGTSGNEYNEQFF. Looking up the rest from reference TRBV7-9 and TRBJ2-1 gives the full variable domain: DTGVSQNPRHKITKRGQNVTFRCDPISEHNRLYWYRQTLGQGPEFLTYFQNEAQLEKSRLLSDRFSAERPKGSFSTLEIQRTEQGDSAMYLCASSSPPGTSGNEYNEQFFGPGTRLTVL.

The rearrangement links TRBV4-1 to TRBJ2-1; 10 bases are a match to TRBD2. The germline CDR1 and CDR2 sequences are MGHRA and YSYEKL. The CDR3 runs to 16 residues. V gave up 4 bases and J gave up 0 bases; unmatched junction bases: 3. CDR3 nucleotide sequence: TGCGCCAGCAGCCGAGGGACTAGCGTCTCCTACAATGAGCAGTTCTTC. Its translation: CASSRGTSVSYNEQFF.

The genes are TRBV7-9 and TRBJ2-7; D is ambiguous. Germline assignment: CDR1 SEHNR and CDR2 FQNEAQ (reference sequence). Between the trimmed V and J ends, which lost 4 bases and 5 bases, there was a span of 6 bases. The CDR3 length is 11 residues. In DNA form, the CDR3 reads TGTGCCAGCAGCTCCTTTGACGAGCAGTACTTC. Protein product: CASSSFDEQYF.

This chain joins TRBV5-4 and TRBJ2-3; D remains unclear. Germline CDR1 SGHNT, CDR2 YYREEE (reference sequence). This CDR3 comprises 12 residues. Trimming removed 4 bases from V and 3 bases from J, with 6 bases in between. In nucleotides, the CDR3 is TGTGCCAGCAGCATTCGTACAGATACGCAGTATTTT. This encodes CASSIRTDTQYF.

The genes are TRBV5-1 and TRBJ2-7; 8 bases align to TRBD2. With 0 bases clipped from V and 5 bases from J, the junction kept 10 bases outside the gene matches. The germline V gene encodes CDR1 SGHRS and CDR2 YFSETQ. The CDR3 has 16 amino acids. The CDR3 bases are TGCGCCAGCAGCTTGGGATCTAGCGGGTGGGGAGACGAGCAGTACTTC. Its protein is CASSLGSSGWGDEQYF.

The chain recombines TRBV5-4 with TRBJ2-5, with 9 bases identical to TRBD2. The CDR3 runs 18 residues. Trimming cost V 3 bases and J 9 bases; bases outside gene matches: 21. CDR1 SGHNT and CDR2 YYREEE come from the germline V gene (reference sequence). The CDR3 region has the DNA TGTGCCAGCAGCTCCTCCGGAGGGCTAGCGGGGACCCTCAAGGCCCAGTACTTC. Protein sequence: CASSSSGGLAGTLKAQYF. Together with reference TRBV5-4 and TRBJ2-5, the CDR3 gives the full variable domain: ETGVTQSPTHLIKTRGQQVTLRCSSQSGHNTVSWYQQALGQGPQFIFQYYREEENGRGNFPPRFSGLQFPNYSSELNVNALELDDSALYLCASSSSGGLAGTLKAQYFGPGTRLLVL.

V is TRBV19 and J is TRBJ2-5, with D maybe TRBD2 (7 bases). Between the trimmed V and J ends, which lost 9 bases and 0 bases, there was a span of 29 bases. CDR3 length: 19 residues. Germline assignment: CDR1 LNHDA and CDR2 SQIVND (reference sequence). The CDR3 protein is CARSPGGFDGPRYQETQYF. The CDR3 DNA reads TGTGCCAGGAGCCCGGGGGGCTTTGATGGCCCACGATACCAAGAGACCCAGTACTTC. Filled out from reference TRBV19 and TRBJ2-5, the complete variable domain reads DGGITQSPKYLFRKEGQNVTLSCEQNLNHDAMYWYRQDPGQGLRLIYYSQIVNDFQKGDIAEGYSVSREKKESFPLTVTSAQKNPTAFYLCARSPGGFDGPRYQETQYFGPGTRLLVL.

This clone was detected a few times. The chain uses TRBV5-6 and TRBJ1-5; D uncertain. The germline gives CDR1 SGHDT, CDR2 YYEEEE. V shed 1 base and J shed 9 bases, with 11 bases lying between them. The CDR3 is made up of 13 amino acids. For the CDR3, the DNA is TGTGCCAGCAGCTTGAGCGACGCTGGGCCCCAGCATTTT. Its protein product is CASSLSDAGPQHF.

The chain couples TRBV18 to TRBJ1-2, with D possibly TRBD1 on 6 matching bases. The CDR3 extends over 16 amino acids. V dropped 1 base and J dropped 6 bases, with 18 bases sitting between them. Germline assignment: CDR1 KGHSH and CDR2 LQKENI. The CDR3 sequence: CASSPRQVGGLDGYTF. CDR3 in DNA: TGTGCCAGCTCACCACGCCAAGTGGGGGGGCTCGATGGCTACACCTTC.

The chain links TRBV7-2 to TRBJ1-5; D may be TRBD1 (6 bases). Trimming pared 4 bases from V and 1 base from J, leaving 8 bases between. Germline V lookup: CDR1 SGHTA, CDR2 FQGNSA. This CDR3 is built from 14 residues. CDR3 DNA sequence: TGTGCCAGCAGCTCAACAGGGAGCAATCAGCCCCAGCATTTT. Translating gives CASSSTGSNQPQHF.

This chain links TRBV12-5 with TRBJ2-2; 8 positions agree with TRBD2. Germline trimming cut 6 bases from V and 5 bases from J; bases unmatched to any gene: 8. In germline, CDR1 is LGHNT, CDR2 FRNRAP. The CDR3 contains 15 residues. This CDR3 is CASGPPAGGTGELFF. The CDR3 DNA is TGTGCTAGTGGACCCCCCGCGGGAGGTACCGGGGAGCTGTTTTTT.

This clone was seen once. The rearrangement joins TRBV6-1 to TRBJ2-7; TRBD1 agrees at 10 bases. The CDR3 totals 16 residues. J was trimmed by 8 bases and V by 4 bases; bases with no gene match: 14. CDR1 MNHNS and CDR2 SASEGT come from the germline V gene. The CDR3 loop is CASSGGGRDRGFQQYF. The CDR3 DNA reads as TGTGCCAGCAGTGGAGGGGGAAGGGACAGGGGCTTCCAGCAGTACTTC.

This chain joins TRBV5-1 and TRBJ2-1; 7 positions match TRBD1. The junction had 11 bases not matched to a gene; V was cut back by 0 bases and J by 5 bases. CDR3 size: 17 residues. Germline V CDR1 and CDR2: SGHRS, YFSETQ. The CDR3 here is CASSLGLRGSTDNEQFF. In DNA form, the CDR3 reads TGCGCCAGCAGCTTGGGCCTCAGGGGGAGCACGGACAATGAGCAGTTCTTC.

This clone was counted a few times. V is TRBV18 and J is TRBJ1-3; D is ambiguous. The CDR3 spans 14 residues. Germline V gene data show CDR1 as KGHSH and CDR2 as LQKENI. Trimming removed 3 bases at V and 2 bases at J, with 8 bases between. CDR3 in DNA: TGTGCCAGCTCACCCGCGTCCGCTGGAAACACCATATATTTT. The encoded protein is CASSPASAGNTIYF.

This clone was recorded a few times. The chain recombines TRBV4-1 with TRBJ2-7; TRBD2 aligns across 10 bases. The length of the CDR3 is 19 residues. V was pared by 4 bases and J by 0 bases, with 15 bases of the junction left unmatched. Germline V gene data show CDR1 as MGHRA and CDR2 as YSYEKL. As DNA, the CDR3 is TGCGCCAGCAGCCTTGAAAGCTCCGAAGCGGGAGGGCCCTCCTACGAGCAGTACTTC. This encodes CASSLESSEAGGPSYEQYF.

The rearrangement links TRBV21-1 to TRBJ1-1; the tabulated D call, TRBD1, remains unverified against the DNA. TRBV21-1 is classified as a pseudogene. CDR3 length: 13 amino acids. The CDR3 loop is CATPDRENTEAFF. The CDR3 coding sequence is TGTGCCACTCCCGACAGGGAGAACACTGAAGCTTTCTTT.

J is TRBJ1-4 and V is TRBV27, with 8 bases fitting TRBD1. Germline V lookup: CDR1 MNHEY, CDR2 SMNVEV (reference sequence). The CDR3 runs 15 residues. V shed 2 bases and J 7 bases; nucleotides not matched to a gene: 6. The CDR3: CASSLEGQGGEKLFF. The DNA for the CDR3 is TGTGCCAGCAGTTTAGAAGGACAGGGAGGTGAAAAACTGTTTTTT.

The table lists this clone with many counts. The V and J genes are TRBV30 and TRBJ2-1, with a weak D call TRBD2 (7 bases). V lost 8 bases and J 13 bases, leaving 21 bases between the germline ends. CDR1 is GTSNPN, CDR2 SVGIG, per germline (reference sequence). The CDR3 has 12 amino acids. The CDR3 region is CAGFGGAGAQFF. CDR3 DNA: TGTGCCGGGTTTGGGGGTGCGGGGGCTCAGTTCTTC.

The chain carries TRBV19 and TRBJ1-2; TRBD1 matches 9 bases. The CDR3 length is 15 residues. J was trimmed by 8 bases and V by 9 bases; bases with no gene match: 16. The germline V gene has CDR1 LNHDA and CDR2 SQIVND (reference sequence). CDR3 nucleotides: TGTGCCAGCCCCCCGGGACAGGGCCTAGAGGGGGGCTACACCTTC. Its translation is CASPPGQGLEGGYTF.

The rearrangement joins TRBV6-6 to TRBJ2-4, with D unresolved. Germline CDR1 reads MNHNY; CDR2 reads SVGAGI (reference sequence). The V end was cut by 6 bases, the J end by 6 bases, with 12 bases between. This CDR3 is 13 amino acids long. The CDR3 protein is CASRSELRNIQYF. The CDR3 DNA reads as TGTGCCAGCAGATCGGAACTACGAAACATTCAGTACTTC.

The genes are TRBV7-3 and TRBJ1-1, with D maybe TRBD1 (5 bases). With 5 bases removed from V and 1 base from J, the gap between germline ends came to 11 bases. CDR3 length: 14 residues. Germline CDR1 SGHTA, CDR2 FQGTGA. The CDR3 DNA reads TGTGCCAGCAGCCCTGGACACTCGAACACTGAAGCTTTCTTT. It specifies CASSPGHSNTEAFF.

The chain uses TRBV19 and TRBJ2-1; 7 positions match TRBD2. CDR3 length: 14 residues. The germline gives CDR1 LNHDA, CDR2 SQIVND (reference sequence). V dropped 7 bases and J dropped 2; count of bases not matched to a gene: 5. This chain's CDR3 is CASKAGDTYNEQFF. The CDR3 DNA sequence: TGTGCCAGTAAGGCGGGGGATACCTACAATGAGCAGTTCTTC.

This chain joins TRBV28 and TRBJ2-7; 10 bases are shared with TRBD1. Germline CDR1 and CDR2: MDHEN and SYDVKM. Trimming removed 11 bases from V and 2 bases from J; junction bases left unmatched: 9. This CDR3 is built from 14 residues. The CDR3 reads CAHARGQGTYEQYF. The CDR3 region has the DNA TGTGCCCATGCAAGGGGACAGGGGACCTACGAGCAGTACTTC.

This clone was seen just once. The chain is built from TRBV5-6 and TRBJ1-2; no clear D gene. Looked up from germline, CDR1 is SGHDT and CDR2 is YYEEEE. This CDR3 is built from 13 residues. Deletions cut 1 base from V and 5 bases from J, with 9 bases between. The DNA for the CDR3 is TGTGCCAGCAGCTTGAGGACTGGATATGGCTACACCTTC. Protein product: CASSLRTGYGYTF.

This clone occurred once. The CDR3 reads CAISELQGQPQHF. The CDR3 DNA reads TGTGCCATCAGTGAGCTGCAGGGTCAGCCCCAGCATTTT. This chain links TRBV10-3 with TRBJ1-5; a weak D match, TRBD1 (5 bases). Trimming left V 2 bases short and J 6 bases short, with 8 bases between. Germline values: CDR1 ENHRY, CDR2 SYGVKD. The CDR3 consists of 13 residues.

The rearrangement links TRBV6-1 to TRBJ2-7, with 12 bases identical to TRBD1. Germline V gene lookup returns CDR1 MNHNS and CDR2 SASEGT. The CDR3 is 15 residues long. V dropped 3 bases and J dropped 5; count of bases not matched to a gene: 5. This chain's CDR3 is CASSDAGTGGHEQYF. CDR3 nucleotides: TGTGCCAGCAGTGATGCCGGGACAGGGGGCCACGAGCAGTACTTC.

CDR3 coding DNA: TGTGCCAGCAGTCCTAAGCTTGCCGAGCAGTTCTTC. Its translation: CASSPKLAEQFF. This chain connects TRBV27 to TRBJ2-1; D gene unclear. Germline CDR1 MNHEY, CDR2 SMNVEV (reference sequence). The CDR3 totals 12 residues. V lost 5 bases to trimming and J lost 10 bases, with 12 bases between them.